The 9 T cell receptor beta chains in this list originate from one sample, sequenced in a study of cytomegalovirus exposure and HLA in healthy donors. Use of 60 Vbeta and 13 Jbeta primers characterized the PCR. TCRdb's copy holds only in-frame clones and misses some; the assay was immunoSEQ multiplex PCR. The table has about 80,000 clones, approximately 62% seen once. Sequencing was done on a sample of PBMCs. Receptor source: a male donor in good health and CMV-seropositive.

In this sample, this clone turned up a few times. The chain recombines TRBV6-1 with TRBJ1-2; D is possibly TRBD1 (5 bases). V was clipped by 7 bases and J by 2 bases, with 14 bases between them. Per the germline V gene, CDR1 is MNHNS and CDR2 is SASEGT. This CDR3 region has 14 residues. This CDR3 reads CASMEGLLNYGYTF. The CDR3 nucleotides are TGTGCCAGCATGGAGGGGCTCTTGAACTATGGCTACACCTTC.

V is TRBV4-3 and J is TRBJ2-1, with TRBD2 as a possible D gene (6 bases). Trimming shortened V by 1 base and J by 9 bases, and 13 bases separated the two germline ends. The germline V gene encodes CDR1 LGHNA and CDR2 YSLEER. The CDR3 consists of 14 residues. CDR3 sequence (DNA): TGCGCCAGCAGCCAAGTCGGCGGGGTAAGTGAGCAGTTCTTC. It yields the protein CASSQVGGVSEQFF.

Only a few counts were recorded for this clone. V and J are TRBV2 and TRBJ1-1, with unresolved D. The CDR3 is 11 amino acids. The germline CDR1 and CDR2 sequences are SNHLY and FYNNEI. V was trimmed by 6 bases and J by 5 bases, leaving 7 bases between them. The CDR3 loop is CASRSGTEAFF. The DNA for the CDR3 is TGTGCCAGCAGGAGCGGAACTGAAGCTTTCTTT.

This clone was observed a single time. The V call is TRBV10-2, the J call TRBJ2-5, with TRBD1 identical over 9 bases. J was trimmed by 5 bases and V by 8 bases; bases with no gene match: 3. CDR1 WSHSY and CDR2 SAAADI come from the germline V gene. The CDR3 consists of 12 residues. Written as DNA, the CDR3 is TGCGCCAGCCAAGACAGGGGGGAGACCCAGTACTTC. Encoded protein: CASQDRGETQYF.

The chain employs TRBV7-2 and TRBJ1-1, with TRBD1 as a possible D gene (6 bases). Germline-derived CDR1 and CDR2 are SGHTA and FQGNSA. V lost 4 bases to trimming and J lost 1 base, with 10 bases between them. The length of the CDR3 is 14 residues. In nucleotides, the CDR3 is TGTGCCAGCAGCTCTCAGGGGAGGAACACTGAAGCTTTCTTT. This codes for CASSSQGRNTEAFF.

This chain joins TRBV6-5 and TRBJ2-3, with 7 bases identical to TRBD1. Unmatched junction bases numbered 4, after V lost 5 bases and J lost 2 bases. CDR1 is MNHEY, CDR2 SVGAGI, per germline. This CDR3 has 14 amino acids. The CDR3 region is CASSRTGATDTQYF. In DNA, the CDR3 is TGTGCCAGCAGTAGAACAGGGGCCACAGATACGCAGTATTTT.

CDR3 amino acids: CASVGGAVGELFF. The CDR3 nucleotides are TGTGCCAGCGTAGGGGGCGCGGTCGGGGAGCTGTTTTTT. J is TRBJ2-2 and V is TRBV19; 7 positions match TRBD1. Unmatched junction bases numbered 8, after V lost 9 bases and J lost 7 bases. CDR3 length: 13 residues. Germline loops: CDR1 LNHDA, CDR2 SQIVND (reference sequence).

This clone was detected a few times. The chain employs TRBV27 and TRBJ1-1; D unresolved. The germline V and J ends were trimmed by 7 bases and 1 base, with 10 bases remaining between them. The CDR3 sequence is 13 residues long. The germline CDR1 and CDR2 sequences are MNHEY and SMNVEV (reference sequence). Here the CDR3 reads CASTLRANTEAFF. DNA for the CDR3: TGTGCCAGCACCCTGCGGGCGAACACTGAAGCTTTCTTT.

The J gene is TRBJ1-5, the V gene TRBV10-1; 9 bases are shared with TRBD1. Germline lookup yields CDR1 WNHNN and CDR2 SYGVQD (reference sequence). The CDR3 consists of 15 residues. Germline trimming cut 7 bases from V and 2 bases from J; bases unmatched to any gene: 6. DNA for the CDR3: TGCGCCAGCACCTGGGACAGGGAGGGCAATCAGCCCCAGCATTTT. This codes for CASTWDREGNQPQHF.